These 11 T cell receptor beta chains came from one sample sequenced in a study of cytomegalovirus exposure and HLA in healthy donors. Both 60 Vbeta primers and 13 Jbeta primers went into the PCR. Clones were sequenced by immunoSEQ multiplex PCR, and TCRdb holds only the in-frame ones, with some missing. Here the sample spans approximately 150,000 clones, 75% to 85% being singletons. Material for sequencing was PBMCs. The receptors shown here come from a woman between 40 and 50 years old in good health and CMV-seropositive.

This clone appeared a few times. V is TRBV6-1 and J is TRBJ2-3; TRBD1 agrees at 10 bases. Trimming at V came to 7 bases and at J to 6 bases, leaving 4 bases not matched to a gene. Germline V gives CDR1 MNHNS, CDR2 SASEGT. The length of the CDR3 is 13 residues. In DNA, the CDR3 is TGTGCCAGCAACCAGGACAGGGGGGATACGCAGTATTTT. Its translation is CASNQDRGDTQYF.

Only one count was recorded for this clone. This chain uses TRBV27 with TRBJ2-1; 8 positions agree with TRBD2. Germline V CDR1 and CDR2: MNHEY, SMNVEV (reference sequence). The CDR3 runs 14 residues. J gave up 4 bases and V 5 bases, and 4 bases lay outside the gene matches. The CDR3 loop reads CASSLSGVYNEQFF. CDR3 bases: TGTGCCAGCAGTCTTAGCGGGGTTTACAATGAGCAGTTCTTC.

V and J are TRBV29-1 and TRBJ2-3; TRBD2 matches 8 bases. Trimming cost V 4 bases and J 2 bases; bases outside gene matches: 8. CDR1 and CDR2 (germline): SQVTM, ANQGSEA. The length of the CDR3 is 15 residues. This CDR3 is CSVGASGWYTDTQYF. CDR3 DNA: TGCAGCGTTGGGGCTAGCGGGTGGTACACAGATACGCAGTATTTT.

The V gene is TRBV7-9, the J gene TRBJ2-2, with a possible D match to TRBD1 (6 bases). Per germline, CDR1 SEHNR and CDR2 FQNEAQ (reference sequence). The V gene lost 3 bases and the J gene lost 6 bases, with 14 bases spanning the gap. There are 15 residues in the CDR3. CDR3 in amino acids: CASSLRVTGAGELFF. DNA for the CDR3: TGTGCCAGCAGCTTGAGGGTGACAGGAGCCGGGGAGCTGTTTTTT.

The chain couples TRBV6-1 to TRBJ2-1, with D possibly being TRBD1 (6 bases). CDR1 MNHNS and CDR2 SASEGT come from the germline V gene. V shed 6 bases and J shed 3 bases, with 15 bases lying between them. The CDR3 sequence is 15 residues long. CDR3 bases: TGTGCCAGCAGGGATTACAGGGCGATCTACAATGAGCAGTTCTTC. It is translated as CASRDYRAIYNEQFF.

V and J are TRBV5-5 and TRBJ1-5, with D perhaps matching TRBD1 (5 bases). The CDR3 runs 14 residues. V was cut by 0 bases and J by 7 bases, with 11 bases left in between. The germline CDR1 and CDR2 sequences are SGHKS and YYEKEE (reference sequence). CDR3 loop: CASSLATVNQPQHF. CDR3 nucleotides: TGTGCCAGCAGCTTGGCGACAGTCAACCAGCCCCAGCATTTT. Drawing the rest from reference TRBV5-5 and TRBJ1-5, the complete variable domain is DAGVTQSPTHLIKTRGQQVTLRCSPISGHKSVSWYQQVLGQGPQFIFQYYEKEERGRGNFPDRFSARQFPNYSSELNVNALLLGDSALYLCASSLATVNQPQHFGDGTRLSIL.

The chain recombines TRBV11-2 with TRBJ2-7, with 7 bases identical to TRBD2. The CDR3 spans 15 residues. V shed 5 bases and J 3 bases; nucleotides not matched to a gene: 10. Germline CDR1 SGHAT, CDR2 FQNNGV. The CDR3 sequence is CASSRSTSDRYEQYF. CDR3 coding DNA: TGTGCCAGCAGCCGATCCACTAGCGACCGCTACGAGCAGTACTTC.

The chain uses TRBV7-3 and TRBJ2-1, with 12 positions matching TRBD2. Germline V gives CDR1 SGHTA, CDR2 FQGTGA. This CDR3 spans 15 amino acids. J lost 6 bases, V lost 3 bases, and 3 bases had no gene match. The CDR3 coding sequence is TGTGCCAGCAGCTTTACTAGCGGGAGGCCCAATGAGCAGTTCTTC. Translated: CASSFTSGRPNEQFF.

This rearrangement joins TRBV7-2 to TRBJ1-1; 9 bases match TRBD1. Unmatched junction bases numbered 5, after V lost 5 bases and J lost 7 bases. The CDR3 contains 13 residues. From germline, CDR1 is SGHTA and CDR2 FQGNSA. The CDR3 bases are TGTGCCAGCAGCAAACAGGGGGCGAGTGAAGCTTTCTTT. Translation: CASSKQGASEAFF.

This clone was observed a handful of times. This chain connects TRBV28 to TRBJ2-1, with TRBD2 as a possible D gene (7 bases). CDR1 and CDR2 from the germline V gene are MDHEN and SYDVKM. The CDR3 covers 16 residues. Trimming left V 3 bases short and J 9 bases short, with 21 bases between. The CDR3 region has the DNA TGTGCCAGCAGTTTGGTGGACCCGGGGGGCTTTAGTGAGCAGTTCTTC. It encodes CASSLVDPGGFSEQFF. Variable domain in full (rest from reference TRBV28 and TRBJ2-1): DVKVTQSSRYLVKRTGEKVFLECVQDMDHENMFWYRQDPGLGLRLIYFSYDVKMKEKGDIPEGYSVSREKKERFSLILESASTNQTSMYLCASSLVDPGGFSEQFFGPGTRLTVL.

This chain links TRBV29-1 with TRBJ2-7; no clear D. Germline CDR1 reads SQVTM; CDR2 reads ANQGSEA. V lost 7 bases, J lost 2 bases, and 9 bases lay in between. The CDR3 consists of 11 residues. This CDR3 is CSAITTYEQYF. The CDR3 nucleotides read TGCAGCGCAATAACAACCTACGAGCAGTACTTC.